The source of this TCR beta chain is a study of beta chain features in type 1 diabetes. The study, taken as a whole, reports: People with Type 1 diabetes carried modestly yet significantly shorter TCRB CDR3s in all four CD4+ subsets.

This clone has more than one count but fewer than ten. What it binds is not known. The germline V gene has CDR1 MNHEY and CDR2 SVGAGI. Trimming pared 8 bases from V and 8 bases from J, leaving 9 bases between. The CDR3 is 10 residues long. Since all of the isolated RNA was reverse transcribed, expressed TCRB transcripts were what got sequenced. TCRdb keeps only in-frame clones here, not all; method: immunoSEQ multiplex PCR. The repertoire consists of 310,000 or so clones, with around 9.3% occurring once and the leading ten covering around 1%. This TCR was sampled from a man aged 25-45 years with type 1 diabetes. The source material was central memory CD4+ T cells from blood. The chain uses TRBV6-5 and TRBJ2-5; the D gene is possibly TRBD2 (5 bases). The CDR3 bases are TGTGCCAGCTTTGGGAGTACCCAGTACTTC. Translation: CASFGSTQYF.